The T cell receptor beta chain described here comes from a study of blood T cell repertoires in COVID-19. On the study more broadly: Sites across the United States, Italy and Spain contributed samples from acute and convalescent COVID-19. PBMCs, B-cell-depleted T cells, or T cells were the source of the cDNA or gDNA that made up the material.

Self-reported history from a screening survey and questionnaire set each donor's cohort. From germline, CDR1 is DFQATT and CDR2 SNEGSKA (reference sequence). V lost 3 bases and J lost 8; bases outside the gene matches: 2. This CDR3 is built from 13 residues. Clones were read by immunoSEQ multiplex PCR, and TCRdb kept only the in-frame ones, dropping some. Of 250,000 to 300,000 clones in the sample, approximately 83% were seen once. The sequenced sample consisted of PBMCs or T cells enriched from blood (not recorded which). This TCR was recovered from a woman aged 45-65 years who had recovered from COVID-19. The J gene is TRBJ1-6, the V gene TRBV20-1; the match to TRBD1 covers 9 bases. CDR3 region: CSASRDRDSPLHF. The DNA of the CDR3 is TGCAGTGCTAGTCGGGACAGGGATTCACCCCTCCACTTT.